A single sample is the source of the 9 T cell receptor beta chains below, sequenced in a study of cytomegalovirus exposure and HLA in healthy donors. Primers for the PCR totalled 60 Vbeta and 13 Jbeta. Data came from immunoSEQ multiplex PCR; TCRdb stores just in-frame clones and leaves some out. Here the sample spans over 100,000 clones, about four fifths being singletons. The sequencing sample was made of PBMCs. These receptors were collected from a man aged 30 to 39 in good health and CMV-seronegative.

This clone was detected once. The V gene is TRBV11-2, the J gene TRBJ2-3; the match to TRBD2 covers 7 bases. The V segment lost 4 bases and the J segment 3 bases; nucleotides outside the gene matches: 10. The germline gives CDR1 SGHAT, CDR2 FQNNGV. The CDR3 totals 16 residues. The CDR3 DNA follows: TGTGCCAGCAGCTCTAGACCCGGGGGGTTGACAGATACGCAGTATTTT. Translating it yields CASSSRPGGLTDTQYF.

The V and J genes are TRBV5-4 and TRBJ2-1; 7 positions agree with TRBD2. The V segment lost 3 bases and the J segment 2 bases; nucleotides outside the gene matches: 17. The germline V gene has CDR1 SGHNT and CDR2 YYREEE (reference sequence). The CDR3 is 19 amino acids. CDR3 coding DNA: TGTGCCAGCAGCTCATTTGTGACTAGCAAGGAACGGCCCTACAATGAGCAGTTCTTC. It specifies CASSSFVTSKERPYNEQFF.

In this sample, this clone turned up once. The chain couples TRBV5-1 to TRBJ2-7; TRBD1 matches at 10 bases. With V trimmed by 2 bases and J by 4 bases, 6 bases remained unmatched. CDR3 length: 15 amino acids. Per germline, CDR1 SGHRS and CDR2 YFSETQ. CDR3: CASSLRTGGGYEQYF. In nucleotides, the CDR3 is TGCGCCAGCAGCTTACGGACAGGGGGTGGGTACGAGCAGTACTTC.

The chain employs TRBV7-6 and TRBJ2-1; 8 bases line up with TRBD2. This CDR3 comprises 14 residues. V lost 6 bases and J lost 3; bases outside the gene matches: 4. Looked up from germline, CDR1 is SGHVS and CDR2 is FNYEAQ. In DNA form, the CDR3 reads TGTGCCAGCAGTTCCAGCGGGAGCTACAATGAGCAGTTCTTC. Amino acids: CASSSSGSYNEQFF. The whole variable domain, filled in from reference TRBV7-6 and TRBJ2-1, reads GAGVSQSPRYKVTKRGQDVALRCDPISGHVSLYWYRQALGQGPEFLTYFNYEAQQDKSGLPNDRFSAERPEGSISTLTIQRTEQRDSAMYRCASSSSGSYNEQFFGPGTRLTVL.

V is TRBV7-9 and J is TRBJ2-3, with 7 nucleotides matching TRBD2. This CDR3 has 11 residues. Germline CDR1 SEHNR, CDR2 FQNEAQ (reference sequence). The trim removed 3 bases at V and 14 bases at J, leaving 5 bases unmatched. The CDR3 coding sequence is TGTGCCAGCAGCTTCGGGCGGGAGAGGTATTTT. Translation: CASSFGRERYF.

V and J are TRBV5-6 and TRBJ2-5, with TRBD1 matching over 8 bases. The CDR3 length is 14 residues. Germline CDR1 reads SGHDT; CDR2 reads YYEEEE. V was pared by 0 bases and J by 4 bases, with 2 bases of the junction left unmatched. The CDR3, as DNA: TGTGCCAGCAGCTTGGGGCAGGGGGCAGAGACCCAGTACTTC. This gives the protein CASSLGQGAETQYF.

This clone came up once. The chain employs TRBV4-2 and TRBJ2-1, with 8 bases that match TRBD2. With V trimmed by 0 bases and J by 9 bases, 13 bases remained unmatched. The CDR3 consists of 17 residues. Germline assignment: CDR1 LGHNA and CDR2 YNFKEQ. CDR3 amino acids: CASSQELASGRSGEQFF. The CDR3 DNA follows: TGTGCCAGCAGCCAAGAATTGGCCAGCGGGAGATCGGGTGAGCAGTTCTTC.

This sequence joins TRBV19 and TRBJ1-5, with no clear D. CDR3 size: 14 residues. The V and J ends lost 3 bases and 5 bases respectively, with 11 bases between them. Looked up from germline, CDR1 is LNHDA and CDR2 is SQIVND (reference sequence). The chain's CDR3 is CASSIGGYYQPQHF. CDR3 sequence (DNA): TGTGCCAGTAGTATTGGAGGCTATTATCAGCCCCAGCATTTT.

The V gene is TRBV4-1, the J gene TRBJ2-7, with D possibly being TRBD1 (5 bases). The germline CDR1 and CDR2 sequences are MGHRA and YSYEKL. V lost 0 bases and J lost 4, with 13 bases in between. This CDR3 has 15 residues. As DNA, the CDR3 is TGCGCCAGCAGCCAAGAGGGCAGGGATCTATACGAGCAGTACTTC. Its translation: CASSQEGRDLYEQYF.